These 18 T cell receptor beta chains came from one sample sequenced in a study of blood T cell repertoires in COVID-19. Here immunoSEQ multiplex PCR was the method, and the copy in TCRdb shows in-frame clones only, minus some. The sample lists under 500,000 clones; 75% to 90% were seen once. The sequencing sample was made of PBMCs or T cells enriched from blood (not recorded which). These receptors all come from a man between 25 and 39 years old who had recovered from COVID-19.

V and J are TRBV7-9 and TRBJ1-4; 7 bases are shared with TRBD1. Germline-derived CDR1 and CDR2 are SEHNR and FQNEAQ (reference sequence). This CDR3 is built from 15 residues. V shed 4 bases and J 10 bases; nucleotides not matched to a gene: 12. CDR3 sequence reads: CASSSSSGGGRKLFF. Written as DNA, the CDR3 is TGTGCCAGCAGCTCCTCCTCAGGGGGAGGTCGAAAACTGTTTTTT.

The rearrangement uses TRBV28 and TRBJ1-6, with 8 bases identical to TRBD1. The CDR3 loop spans 15 amino acids. Germline trimming cut 5 bases from V and 10 bases from J; bases unmatched to any gene: 10. Germline V gene data show CDR1 as MDHEN and CDR2 as SYDVKM. CDR3 residues: CASSPPDRGRSPLHF. CDR3 DNA: TGTGCCAGCAGTCCACCCGACAGGGGACGCTCACCCCTCCACTTT.

This chain joins TRBV28 and TRBJ2-1; D is possibly TRBD1 (5 bases). The CDR3 is 14 amino acids. Germline assignment: CDR1 MDHEN and CDR2 SYDVKM. V gave up 3 bases and J gave up 3 bases, with 9 bases separating them. The CDR3 region has the DNA TGTGCCAGCAGTTTTCAGGGCCTCTACAATGAGCAGTTCTTC. Protein sequence: CASSFQGLYNEQFF.

J is TRBJ2-7 and V is TRBV19; D ambiguous. V lost 1 base and J 2 bases, leaving 24 bases between the germline ends. CDR3 length equals 19 residues. The germline V gene has CDR1 LNHDA and CDR2 SQIVND (reference sequence). DNA for the CDR3: TGTGCCAGTAGTATAGGGCCCTTTTCGCCTGAAGCGTCCACCTACGAGCAGTACTTC. Translation: CASSIGPFSPEASTYEQYF.

In its sample, this clone was seen once. The chain couples TRBV4-1 to TRBJ2-7; maybe TRBD1 (5 bases). The ends were cut back, 3 bases at V and 4 bases at J, with 16 bases in the middle. The CDR3 contains 15 residues. CDR1 is MGHRA and CDR2 is YSYEKL in the germline V gene. CDR3 loop: CASSQDHRLSYEQYF. CDR3 DNA: TGCGCCAGCAGCCAGGACCACAGGTTAAGTTACGAGCAGTACTTC.

This chain connects TRBV5-1 to TRBJ1-1; weak D call: TRBD1 (6 bases). The CDR3 consists of 14 residues. Trimming pared 4 bases from V and 3 bases from J, leaving 13 bases between. The germline gives CDR1 SGHRS, CDR2 YFSETQ. The CDR3 DNA reads TGCGCCAGCAGCATAGACAGGACCGACACTGAAGCTTTCTTT. As protein: CASSIDRTDTEAFF.

The chain recombines TRBV5-1 with TRBJ1-1; D is unclear. The germline V gene encodes CDR1 SGHRS and CDR2 YFSETQ. V was shortened by 4 bases and J by 4 bases, with 11 bases between the two germline ends. This CDR3 contains 13 residues. CDR3 DNA: TGCGCCAGCAGCCTCGTAGAGGGCACTGAAGCTTTCTTT. This gives the protein CASSLVEGTEAFF.

This chain uses TRBV7-3 with TRBJ2-1; a weak D match, TRBD2 (5 bases). Per germline, CDR1 SGHTA and CDR2 FQGTGA. Trimming pared 1 base from V and 1 base from J, leaving 8 bases between. The CDR3 runs to 15 residues. This chain's CDR3 is CASSLIPGSYNEQFF. CDR3 nucleotide sequence: TGTGCCAGCAGCTTAATCCCGGGATCCTACAATGAGCAGTTCTTC.

The chain employs TRBV24-1 and TRBJ1-1, with no clear D. Per germline, CDR1 KGHDR and CDR2 SFDVKD. With 2 bases removed from V and 1 base from J, the gap between germline ends came to 4 bases. The CDR3 length is 13 residues. The CDR3 DNA reads TGTGCCACCAGTGATTACGGGAACACTGAAGCTTTCTTT. Translating gives CATSDYGNTEAFF.

The chain joins TRBV29-1 to TRBJ2-5; 8 bases agree with TRBD2. With 4 bases clipped from V and 5 bases from J, the junction kept 9 bases outside the gene matches. This CDR3 is 14 amino acids long. Germline V gene data show CDR1 as SQVTM and CDR2 as ANQGSEA. In DNA form, the CDR3 reads TGCAGCGTTGGTCCCCACGGCGGGGGGGAGACCCAGTACTTC. This gives the protein CSVGPHGGGETQYF. Based on the CDR3 plus reference TRBV29-1 and TRBJ2-5, the full variable domain is SAVISQKPSRDICQRGTSLTIQCQVDSQVTMMFWYRQQPGQSLTLIATANQGSEATYESGFVIDKFPISRPNLTFSTLTVSNMSPEDSSIYLCSVGPHGGGETQYFGPGTRLLVL.

V usage is TRBV5-8 and J usage is TRBJ1-4; a possible D gene is TRBD1 (6 bases). The V end lost 4 bases, the J end lost 7 bases, and 17 bases lay between the germline ends. The CDR3 sequence is 15 residues long. From germline, CDR1 is SGHTS and CDR2 YDEGEE. The CDR3 reads CASSRDGGPGEKLFF. The CDR3 region has the DNA TGTGCCAGCAGCCGCGACGGGGGGCCGGGTGAAAAACTGTTTTTT.

CDR3: CASSPRASGRGTGELFF. The CDR3 DNA follows: TGTGCCAGCAGCCCAAGGGCTAGCGGGAGAGGGACCGGGGAGCTGTTTTTT. V is TRBV3-1 (or the pseudogene TRBV3-2) and J is TRBJ2-2, with 10 bases that match TRBD2. Germline V CDR1 and CDR2: LGHDT, YNNKEL (reference sequence). The ends lost 4 bases at V and 5 bases at J; junction bases unmatched: 10. The CDR3 totals 17 residues.

This chain connects TRBV3-1 (or the pseudogene TRBV3-2) to TRBJ1-6, with D unclear. This CDR3 region has 14 residues. CDR1 and CDR2 from the germline V gene are LGHDT and YNNKEL (reference sequence). V gave up 0 bases and J gave up 10 bases, with 10 bases separating them. In DNA form, the CDR3 reads TGTGCCAGCAGCCAAGATTCCGGGGTCTCACCCCTCCACTTT. It yields the protein CASSQDSGVSPLHF.

This clone came up once. This chain joins TRBV6-5 and TRBJ2-1; 9 bases match TRBD2. Per the germline V gene, CDR1 is MNHEY and CDR2 is SVGAGI. The CDR3 is 12 residues long. The V and J ends lost 5 bases and 10 bases, in that order; junction bases with no gene match: 3. The CDR3 reads CASSTLAGEQFF. CDR3 in DNA: TGTGCCAGCAGTACGCTAGCGGGAGAGCAGTTCTTC.

The chain links TRBV29-1 to TRBJ1-4, with D unresolved. V lost 4 bases and J 6 bases, leaving 15 bases between the germline ends. The CDR3 is 14 residues long. Germline assignment: CDR1 SQVTM and CDR2 ANQGSEA. CDR3 bases: TGCAGCGTTGGGAAGCGGGGATTGGATGAAAAACTGTTTTTT. This translates into CSVGKRGLDEKLFF.

The chain carries TRBV27 and TRBJ2-7; D not resolved. Trimming took 1 base from V and 0 from J, leaving 13 bases between them. Germline assignment: CDR1 MNHEY and CDR2 SMNVEV (reference sequence). The CDR3 is made up of 16 amino acids. This CDR3 is CASSLWPGFNSYEQYF. The CDR3 nucleotides are TGTGCCAGCAGTTTATGGCCAGGCTTTAACTCCTACGAGCAGTACTTC.

The gene calls are TRBV7-6 and TRBJ2-3; 9 bases fit TRBD2. The CDR3 has 14 amino acids. The trim removed 4 bases at V and 9 bases at J, leaving 8 bases unmatched. In germline, CDR1 is SGHVS, CDR2 FNYEAQ. The CDR3 region is CASSSLAGASTQYF. The CDR3 bases are TGTGCCAGCAGCTCATTAGCGGGAGCGAGCACGCAGTATTTT.

The rearrangement links TRBV7-9 to TRBJ1-4, with 8 bases lining up with TRBD1. There are 15 residues in the CDR3. V dropped 3 bases and J dropped 6; count of bases not matched to a gene: 6. From germline, CDR1 is SEHNR and CDR2 FQNEAQ (reference sequence). Here the CDR3 reads CASSLFRGQDEKLFF. CDR3 sequence (DNA): TGTGCCAGCAGCTTGTTCAGGGGGCAGGATGAAAAACTGTTTTTT.